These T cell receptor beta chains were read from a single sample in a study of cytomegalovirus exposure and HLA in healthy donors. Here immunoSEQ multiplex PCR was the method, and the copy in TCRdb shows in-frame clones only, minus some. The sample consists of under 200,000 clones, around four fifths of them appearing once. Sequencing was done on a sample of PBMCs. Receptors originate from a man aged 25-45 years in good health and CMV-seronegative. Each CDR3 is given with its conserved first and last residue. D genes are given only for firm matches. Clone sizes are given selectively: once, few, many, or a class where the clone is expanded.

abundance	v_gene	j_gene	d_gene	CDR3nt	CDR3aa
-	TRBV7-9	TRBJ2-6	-	TGTGCCAGCAACCCCGCGAGATCTGGGGCCAACGTCCTGACTTTC	CASNPARSGANVLTF
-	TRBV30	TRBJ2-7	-	TGTGCCTGGAGTGTAAGGGGATCAGGTGAGCAGTACTTC	CAWSVRGSGEQYF
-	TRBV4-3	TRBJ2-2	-	TGCGCCAGCAGCCAAGTACTACAGGGCTTTGGCACCGGGGAGCTGTTTTTT	CASSQVLQGFGTGELFF
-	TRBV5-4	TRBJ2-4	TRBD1	TGTGCCAGCAGCCCCGGGACAGCAAAAAACATTCAGTACTTC	CASSPGTAKNIQYF
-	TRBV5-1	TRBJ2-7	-	TGCGCCAGCAGCTTTACAGCGGACTACGAGCAGTACTTC	CASSFTADYEQYF
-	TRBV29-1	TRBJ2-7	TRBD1	TGCAGCGTCACCGGACAGGGTTCCTACGAGCAGTACTTC	CSVTGQGSYEQYF
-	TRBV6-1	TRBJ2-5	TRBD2	TGTGCCAGCAGTGGCCCGGGGACTAGAGGAGGTCCAGAGACCCAGTACTTC	CASSGPGTRGGPETQYF
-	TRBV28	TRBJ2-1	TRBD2	TGTGCCAGCAGCGGTCTTGGGGGGGGCAATGAGCAGTTCTTC	CASSGLGGGNEQFF
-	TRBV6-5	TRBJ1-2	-	TGTGCCAGCAGCCCAAGACAGGTATATGGCTACACCTTC	CASSPRQVYGYTF
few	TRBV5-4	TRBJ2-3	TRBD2	TGTGCCAGCAGCTCTCGGACTAGCGGGAGCGTAGATACGCAGTATTTT	CASSSRTSGSVDTQYF
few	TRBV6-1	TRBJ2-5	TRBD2	TGTGCCAGCAGTACTAGCGCTTGGGAGACCCAGTACTTC	CASSTSAWETQYF
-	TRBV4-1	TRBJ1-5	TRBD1	TGCGCCAGCAGCCCCCGGACAGGGCAGAGCAATCAGCCCCAGCATTTT	CASSPRTGQSNQPQHF
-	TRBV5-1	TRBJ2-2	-	TGCGCCAGCAGCCGAGGACAGACACTTCCGTCGCCGACGAGGGCCGGGGAGCTGTTTTTT	CASSRGQTLPSPTRAGELFF
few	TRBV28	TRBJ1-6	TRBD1	TGTGCCAGCAGCGGGGGACAGGGTTATTATTCACCCCTCCACTTT	CASSGGQGYYSPLHF
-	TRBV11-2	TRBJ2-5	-	TGTGCCAGCAGCTTAGAATGGGTGAGGCAAGAGACCCAGTACTTC	CASSLEWVRQETQYF
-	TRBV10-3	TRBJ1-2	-	TGTGCCATCAGTGAGGCTAAAACTAACTATGGCTACACCTTC	CAISEAKTNYGYTF
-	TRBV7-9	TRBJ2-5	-	TGTGCCAGCAGCTTTTCATTCGAGACCCAGTACTTC	CASSFSFETQYF
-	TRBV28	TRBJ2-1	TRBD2	TGTGCCAGCAATGGACTAGCGGCCTACAATGAGCAGTTCTTC	CASNGLAAYNEQFF
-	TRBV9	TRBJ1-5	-	TGTGCCAGCAGCGTTTTCGAAACAGGGCAGCCCCAGCATTTT	CASSVFETGQPQHF
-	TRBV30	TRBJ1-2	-	TGTGCCTGGAGTCCCTCCACCCGGGGGGATGGCTACACCTTC	CAWSPSTRGDGYTF
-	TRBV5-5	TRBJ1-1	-	TGTGCCAGCAGCTTGGTGGGGACTCAAGCCATGAACACTGAAGCTTTCTTT	CASSLVGTQAMNTEAFF
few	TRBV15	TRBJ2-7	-	TGTGCCACCAGCAGAGATACCTACGAGCAGTACTTC	CATSRDTYEQYF